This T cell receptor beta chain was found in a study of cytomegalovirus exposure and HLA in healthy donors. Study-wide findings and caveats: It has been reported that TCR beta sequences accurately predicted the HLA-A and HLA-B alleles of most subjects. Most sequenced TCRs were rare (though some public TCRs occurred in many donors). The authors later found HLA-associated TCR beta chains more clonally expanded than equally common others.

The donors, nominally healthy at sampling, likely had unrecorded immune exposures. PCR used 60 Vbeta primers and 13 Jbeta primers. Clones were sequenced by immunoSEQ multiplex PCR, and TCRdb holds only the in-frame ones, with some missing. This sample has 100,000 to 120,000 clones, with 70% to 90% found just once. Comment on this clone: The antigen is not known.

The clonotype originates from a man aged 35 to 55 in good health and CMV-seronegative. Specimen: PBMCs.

The CDR3 region is CASSEAGNEQFF. The CDR3 DNA follows: TGTGCCAGCAGTGAAGCCGGTAATGAGCAGTTCTTC. V gene TRBV6-1 combines with J gene TRBJ2-1; D is uncertain. Germline V gene sequence: CDR1 MNHNS, CDR2 SASEGT. CDR3 length: 12 residues. Trimming shortened V by 0 bases and J by 7 bases, and 4 bases separated the two germline ends.